These T cell receptor beta chains were read from a single sample in a study of blood T cell repertoires in COVID-19. TCRdb keeps only in-frame clones here, not all; method: immunoSEQ multiplex PCR. In the table there are 200,000 to 250,000 clones, around 86% of which are singletons. Material for sequencing was PBMCs or T cells enriched from blood (not recorded which). The receptors here all came from a woman aged 45-59 years who had recovered from COVID-19. Both conserved end residues are part of each CDR3. D genes are given only for firm matches. Size values are once, few and many counts, or a class for expanded clones, and some rows have none.

abundance	d_gene	v_gene	j_gene	CDR3aa	CDR3nt
NA	NA	TRBV27	TRBJ2-1	CASRPVGRAELSEQFF	TGTGCCAGCCGCCCCGTGGGCAGGGCAGAGCTCAGTGAGCAGTTCTTC
NA	NA	TRBV30	TRBJ1-1	CAWIKGVEAFF	TGTGCCTGGATCAAGGGGGTTGAAGCTTTCTTT
NA	TRBD1	TRBV29-1	TRBJ1-2	CSVRQGTDYGYTF	TGCAGCGTGCGACAGGGGACCGACTATGGCTACACCTTC
NA	TRBD2	TRBV2	TRBJ2-7	CASSAIQREVGEQYF	TGTGCCAGCAGCGCAATCCAGCGGGAGGTTGGCGAGCAGTACTTC
NA	TRBD2	TRBV4-1	TRBJ2-1	CASSQLSGLAGDNEQFF	TGCGCCAGCAGCCAATTATCCGGACTAGCGGGAGACAATGAGCAGTTCTTC
NA	NA	TRBV2	TRBJ2-1	CASTPRRDQPYNEQFF	TGTGCCAGCACGCCCCGACGGGATCAGCCTTACAATGAGCAGTTCTTC
NA	TRBD1	TRBV12-3/TRBV12-4	TRBJ2-7	CASSPGGSYEQYF	TGTGCCAGCAGTCCAGGGGGCTCCTACGAGCAGTACTTC
NA	TRBD2	TRBV27	TRBJ2-7	CASSPGTSGTEQYF	TGTGCCAGCAGCCCCGGGACTAGCGGGACCGAGCAGTACTTC
NA	TRBD1	TRBV6-5	TRBJ2-7	CASRRQGAYEQYF	TGTGCCAGCAGACGACAGGGGGCCTACGAGCAGTACTTC
NA	NA	TRBV30	TRBJ2-7	CAWSGDSYEQYF	TGTGCCTGGAGCGGTGACAGCTACGAGCAGTACTTC
NA	NA	TRBV30	TRBJ2-6	CAWSSESSGANVLTF	TGTGCCTGGAGTAGCGAGAGCTCTGGGGCCAACGTCCTGACTTTC
NA	TRBD1	TRBV5-6	TRBJ1-1	CASSGTGAGTEAFF	TGTGCCAGCAGCGGGACAGGGGCGGGCACTGAAGCTTTCTTT
NA	NA	TRBV30	TRBJ2-7	CAWSVPLWGNSYEQYF	TGTGCCTGGAGTGTACCTCTCTGGGGCAACTCCTACGAGCAGTACTTC
NA	NA	TRBV6-5	TRBJ2-2	CASSQGQGWTGELFF	TGTGCCAGCAGCCAGGGGCAGGGATGGACCGGGGAGCTGTTTTTT
NA	NA	TRBV10-3	TRBJ1-5	CAISGVGGNQPQHF	TGTGCCATCAGTGGAGTCGGGGGTAATCAGCCCCAGCATTTT
NA	NA	TRBV5-4	TRBJ2-3	CASSLGTQDTQYF	TGTGCCAGCAGCTTGGGGACACAGGATACGCAGTATTTT
NA	NA	TRBV28	TRBJ1-5	CASSLLSNQPQHF	TGTGCCAGCAGTTTATTAAGCAATCAGCCCCAGCATTTT
NA	NA	TRBV14	TRBJ2-3	CASSRRATTTGDTQYF	TGTGCCAGCAGCCGTAGGGCGACTACGACGGGCGATACGCAGTATTTT
NA	NA	TRBV9	TRBJ2-1	CASSVGGGLSYNEQFF	TGTGCCAGCAGCGTGGGGGGAGGACTCTCCTACAATGAGCAGTTCTTC
once	TRBD1	TRBV7-8	TRBJ2-7	CASSLMGTATYEQYF	TGTGCCAGCAGCTTAATGGGGACAGCCACCTACGAGCAGTACTTC
NA	NA	TRBV5-1	TRBJ2-5	CASSPNQETQYF	TGCGCCAGCAGCCCAAATCAAGAGACCCAGTACTTC
NA	TRBD2	TRBV5-1	TRBJ2-1	CASTLSVASGNNEQFF	TGCGCCAGCACCCTCTCGGTTGCTAGCGGGAACAATGAGCAGTTCTTC
NA	TRBD2	TRBV19	TRBJ2-3	CASATSGRQDTQYF	TGTGCCAGTGCGACTAGCGGGAGGCAAGATACGCAGTATTTT
few	TRBD1	TRBV18	TRBJ1-4	CASSPGQGPEKLFF	TGTGCCAGCTCACCGGGACAGGGGCCTGAAAAACTGTTTTTT
NA	NA	TRBV18	TRBJ2-7	CASLSGSTYEQYF	TGTGCCAGCCTCTCAGGGTCTACCTACGAGCAGTACTTC
NA	NA	TRBV2	TRBJ1-2	CASTGTGYGYTF	TGTGCCAGCACGGGTACGGGCTATGGCTACACCTTC
NA	TRBD2	TRBV27	TRBJ2-3	CASSSAGGSGRLSVDTQYF	TGTGCCAGCAGTTCCGCAGGGGGTAGCGGGAGGTTATCCGTAGATACGCAGTATTTT
NA	TRBD1	TRBV28	TRBJ1-2	CASSLTSYRTGHRGYTF	TGTGCCAGCAGTTTGACATCATATCGGACAGGCCATCGTGGCTACACCTTC
once	TRBD1	TRBV18	TRBJ2-7	CASSPGQVGYEQYF	TGTGCCAGCTCACCGGGACAGGTAGGCTACGAGCAGTACTTC
NA	NA	TRBV9	TRBJ1-1	CASSVAGFSEAFF	TGTGCCAGCAGCGTAGCCGGGTTCTCTGAAGCTTTCTTT
NA	TRBD1	TRBV27	TRBJ1-1	CASRPTSAGGAGEAFF	TGTGCCAGCAGGCCCACGTCGGCAGGGGGCGCGGGTGAAGCTTTCTTT
NA	NA	TRBV15	TRBJ2-5	CATGTWERPGETQYF	TGTGCCACCGGAACTTGGGAGAGGCCCGGAGAGACCCAGTACTTC
NA	NA	TRBV6-4	TRBJ1-2	CASSASGSPASGYTF	TGTGCCAGCAGTGCATCCGGGTCCCCGGCCTCCGGCTACACCTTC
NA	TRBD1	TRBV19	TRBJ2-3	CASRLDRVSADTQYF	TGTGCCAGTAGGCTGGACAGGGTGAGCGCAGATACGCAGTATTTT
NA	NA	TRBV30	TRBJ2-2	CAGGETLAGELFF	TGTGCTGGTGGGGAGACCTTGGCCGGGGAGCTGTTTTTT
few	NA	TRBV5-4	TRBJ2-5	CASSLTGGEDQETQYF	TGTGCCAGCAGCCTAACAGGGGGGGAGGACCAAGAGACCCAGTACTTC
NA	TRBD1	TRBV5-6	TRBJ2-7	CASSRTGERHDEQYF	TGTGCCAGCAGCCGGACAGGGGAACGGCACGACGAGCAGTACTTC
NA	NA	TRBV6-1	TRBJ1-1	CASSEDMRGNTEAFF	TGTGCCAGCAGTGAAGATATGCGGGGGAACACTGAAGCTTTCTTT
NA	NA	TRBV9	TRBJ1-1	CASSKDTYNTEAFF	TGTGCCAGCAGTAAGGACACGTATAACACTGAAGCTTTCTTT
few	NA	TRBV5-8	TRBJ1-5	CASSYDNYQPQHF	TGTGCCAGCAGCTATGACAACTATCAGCCCCAGCATTTT
NA	NA	TRBV7-2	TRBJ2-1	CASSLASGPGEENEQFF	TGTGCCAGCAGCTTAGCATCTGGGCCGGGAGAGGAAAATGAGCAGTTCTTC
NA	TRBD2	TRBV4-3	TRBJ2-1	CASSHLASGSVNEQFF	TGCGCCAGCAGCCATCTTGCTAGCGGGAGTGTTAATGAGCAGTTCTTC
NA	NA	TRBV4-2	TRBJ2-3	CASSQGAGSSTDTQYF	TGTGCCAGCAGCCAAGGGGCAGGGTCTAGCACAGATACGCAGTATTTT
once	TRBD1	TRBV27	TRBJ1-2	CASSLSGGNYGYTF	TGTGCCAGCAGTTTGTCAGGGGGCAACTATGGCTACACCTTC
NA	NA	TRBV28	TRBJ1-5	CASSLFQGNQPQHF	TGTGCCAGCAGTTTATTCCAGGGCAATCAGCCCCAGCATTTT
NA	NA	TRBV11-2	TRBJ2-1	CASTNLGRTYNEQFF	TGTGCCAGCACCAATCTAGGGAGGACCTACAATGAGCAGTTCTTC
NA	NA	TRBV14	TRBJ1-2	CASSRSLGNGYTF	TGTGCCAGCAGCCGATCCCTGGGCAATGGCTACACCTTC
once	NA	TRBV19	TRBJ2-1	CASSSSGRRIGNEQFF	TGTGCCAGTAGTTCATCTGGGAGGCGGATCGGCAATGAGCAGTTCTTC
NA	NA	TRBV5-6	TRBJ2-2	CASSLAQGTNTGELFF	TGTGCCAGCAGCTTGGCCCAGGGTACGAACACCGGGGAGCTGTTTTTT
NA	NA	TRBV27	TRBJ1-2	CASMISRGFPF	TGTGCCAGCATGATCTCGCGGGGGTTCCCTTTC
NA	NA	TRBV19	TRBJ2-6	CASNWASGANVLTF	TGTGCCAGTAACTGGGCGTCTGGGGCCAACGTCCTGACTTTC
NA	NA	TRBV18	TRBJ1-4	CASSPSADGEKLFF	TGTGCCAGCTCACCATCGGCGGATGGGGAAAAACTGTTTTTT